Below are 2 T cell receptor beta chains sequenced from a single sample in a study of technical replicates of blood from a handful of donors. Here immunoSEQ multiplex PCR was the method, and the copy in TCRdb shows in-frame clones only, minus some. The sample lists about 97,000 clones; approximately 96% were seen once. The material sequenced was T cells isolated from PBMCs. Receptors originate from a human donor in good health.

This chain joins TRBV5-1 and TRBJ2-7; a weak D match, TRBD2 (5 bases). The CDR3 spans 13 residues. Between the trimmed V and J ends, which lost 1 base and 5 bases, there was a span of 10 bases. From germline, CDR1 is SGHRS and CDR2 YFSETQ. CDR3 in amino acids: CASSLMTNHEQYF. The CDR3 DNA sequence: TGCGCCAGCAGCTTGATGACTAACCACGAGCAGTACTTC.

This chain links TRBV6-4 with TRBJ1-2; no definite D call. The CDR3 extends over 17 amino acids. Trimming cost V 0 bases and J 3 bases, with 17 bases left between them. CDR1 and CDR2 from the germline V gene are MRHNA and SNTAGT. This CDR3 is CASSDSSARGLHYGYTF. The CDR3 DNA sequence: TGTGCCAGCAGTGACTCGAGTGCCCGTGGACTCCACTATGGCTACACCTTC.